What follows describes a single T cell receptor (beta chain). The antigen remains unidentified. These data originate in a study of cytomegalovirus exposure and HLA in healthy donors. Study context: Earlier sequencing of some 170 million T cells yielded nearly 120 million unique TCR beta sequences.

CDR3 size: 15 residues. Findings and limits, study-wide: Usually a TCR sequence was rare, but some public TCRs were found in many donors. Later work showed greater clonal expansion in HLA-associated TCR beta chains than in equally common others. A previous analysis found most TCR beta V segments productive roughly 90% or roughly 30% of the time.

60 Vbeta and 13 Jbeta primers were used in PCR. Libraries were prepared by immunoSEQ multiplex PCR; TCRdb keeps only in-frame clonotypes and omits some of them. The sample has roughly 130,000 clones; around 72% are singletons. This TCR was sampled from a middle-aged woman in good health and CMV-seronegative. The material sequenced was PBMCs. V usage is TRBV21-1 and J usage is TRBJ1-6. TRBV21-1 is assigned pseudogene status. CDR3 sequence reads: CASSHRGSGDSPLHF. CDR3 DNA sequence: TGTGCCAGCAGCCACCGTGGCAGCGGGGATTCACCCCTCCACTTT.